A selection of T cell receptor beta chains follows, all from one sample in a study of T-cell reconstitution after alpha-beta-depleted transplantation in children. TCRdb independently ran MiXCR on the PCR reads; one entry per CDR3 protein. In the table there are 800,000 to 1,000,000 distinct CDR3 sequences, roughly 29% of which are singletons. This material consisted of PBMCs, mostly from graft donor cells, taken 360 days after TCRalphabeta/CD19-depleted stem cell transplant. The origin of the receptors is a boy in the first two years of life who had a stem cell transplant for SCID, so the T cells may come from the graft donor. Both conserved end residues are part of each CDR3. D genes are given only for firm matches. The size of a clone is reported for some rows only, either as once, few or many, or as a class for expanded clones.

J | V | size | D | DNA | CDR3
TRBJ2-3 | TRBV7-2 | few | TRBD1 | TGTGCCAGCAGCTGGGACAGAACACAGAATACGCAGTATTTT | CASSWDRTQNTQYF
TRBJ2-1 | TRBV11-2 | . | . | TGTGCCAGCAGCCGGGGGCAGGGAGGGTTCTACAATGAGCAGTTCTTC | CASSRGQGGFYNEQFF
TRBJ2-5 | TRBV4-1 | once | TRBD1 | TGCGCCAGCAGCCAAGATCCCGGGGCAGGGGGCGGTGAGACCCAGTACTTC | CASSQDPGAGGGETQYF
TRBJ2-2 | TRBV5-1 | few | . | TGCGCCAGCAGCTTGGACCGAAACAGGGGGGAGCTGTTTTTT | CASSLDRNRGELFF
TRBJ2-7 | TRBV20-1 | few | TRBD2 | TGCAGTGCTGCCGATAGCGGGGCGCGTCCCTACGAGCAGTACTTC | CSAADSGARPYEQYF
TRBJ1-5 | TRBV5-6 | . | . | TGTGCCAGCAGCCGGAATCTCGGGGTACGGAATCAGCCCCAGCATTTT | CASSRNLGVRNQPQHF
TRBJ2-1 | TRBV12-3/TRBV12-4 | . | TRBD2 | TGTGCCATCAGTTTCCGAACTAGCGGGGGTCTATTATGGAGCAATGAGCAGTTCTTC | CAISFRTSGGLLWSNEQFF
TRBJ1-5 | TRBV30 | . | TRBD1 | TGTGCCTACCGACAGGGTTATCAGCCCCAGCATTTT | CAYRQGYQPQHF
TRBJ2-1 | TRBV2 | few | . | TGTGCCAGCGACGGAGGGAGCTCCTACAATGAGCAGTTCTTC | CASDGGSSYNEQFF
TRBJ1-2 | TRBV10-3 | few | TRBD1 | TGTGCCATCAATGGACAGGGCAACTATGGCTACACCTTC | CAINGQGNYGYTF
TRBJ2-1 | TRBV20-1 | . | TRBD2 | TGCAGTGCCAATAGCGGGGATCACTCCTACAATGAGCAGTTCTTC | CSANSGDHSYNEQFF
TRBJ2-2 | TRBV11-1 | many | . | TGTGCCAGCAGCTTTAGCTACACCGGGGAGCTGTTTTTT | CASSFSYTGELFF
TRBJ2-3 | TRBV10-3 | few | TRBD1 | TGTGCCATCAGTGAGTCTGGGACAGGGCCAGATACGCAGTATTTT | CAISESGTGPDTQYF
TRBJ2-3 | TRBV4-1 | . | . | TGCGCCAGCAGCCAAGGGGGGCTCAGCGGAGATACGCAGTATTTT | CASSQGGLSGDTQYF
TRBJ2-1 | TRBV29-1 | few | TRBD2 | TGCAGCGTTGTCAGGACTAGCGTTGCGAATGAGCAGTTCTTC | CSVVRTSVANEQFF
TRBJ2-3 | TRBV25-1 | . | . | TGTGCCAGCAGTGACTTCGGAGGGCATACGCAGTATTTT | CASSDFGGHTQYF
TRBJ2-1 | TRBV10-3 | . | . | TGTGCCATCAGTGAGTCGACGCCGAGGGATGAGCAGTTCTTC | CAISESTPRDEQFF
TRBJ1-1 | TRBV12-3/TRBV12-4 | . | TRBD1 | TGTGCCAGCACCGAAACAGGGGTGAAAGCTTTCTTT | CASTETGVKAFF
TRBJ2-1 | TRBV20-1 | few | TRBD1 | TGCAGTGCTAGAGGGGGCAGGGGGTTCTGGTATGAGCAGTTCTTC | CSARGGRGFWYEQFF
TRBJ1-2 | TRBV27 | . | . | TGTGCCAGCAGTTTATGGAGTAGGGTCGGTCGGGTTTATGGCTACACCTTC | CASSLWSRVGRVYGYTF
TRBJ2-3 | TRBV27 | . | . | TGTGCCAGCAGTTTATGGGCCATAACGGCTCGTAACACAGATACGCAGTATTTT | CASSLWAITARNTDTQYF
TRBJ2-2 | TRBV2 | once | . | TGTGCCAGCACCCTAGGGGTTCCCGGGGAGCTGTTTTTT | CASTLGVPGELFF
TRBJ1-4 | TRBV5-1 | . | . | TGCGCCAGCAGCTTGGAGCCAGCCGATAATGAAAAACTGTTTTTT | CASSLEPADNEKLFF
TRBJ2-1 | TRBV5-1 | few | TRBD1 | TGCGCCAGCAGCTCGCCCCCGCCGGGGACAGAATACAATGAGCAGTTCTTC | CASSSPPPGTEYNEQFF
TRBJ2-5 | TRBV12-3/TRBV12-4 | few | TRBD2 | TGTGCCAGCAGACAAGACGGGGGGAAAGAGACCCAGTACTTC | CASRQDGGKETQYF
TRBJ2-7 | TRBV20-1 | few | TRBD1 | TGCAGTGCTAGGCTCCCGGACAGGGTATTTTACGAGCAGTACTTC | CSARLPDRVFYEQYF
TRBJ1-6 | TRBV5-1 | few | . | TGCGCCAGCAGTTTGGGGGACACTCGTTCACCCCTCCACTTT | CASSLGDTRSPLHF
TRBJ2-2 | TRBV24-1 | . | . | TGTGCCACCAGTGATCGTCGTTTAACCGGGGAGCTGTTTTTT | CATSDRRLTGELFF
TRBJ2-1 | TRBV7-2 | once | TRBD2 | TGTGCCAACAGCTTAGGGTTTCCGGGGGGATCCTACAATGAGCAGTTCTTC | CANSLGFPGGSYNEQFF
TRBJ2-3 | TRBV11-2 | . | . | TGTGCCAGCAGCTTAAGGATGGGAGGCACAGATACGCAGTATTTT | CASSLRMGGTDTQYF
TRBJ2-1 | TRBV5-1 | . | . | TGCGCCAGCAGCTTGGCAGGTGTTATAGCCAATGAGCAGTTCTTC | CASSLAGVIANEQFF
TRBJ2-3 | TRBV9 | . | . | TGTGCCAGCAGCGTAGCAGGCCTGGGGCGCACAGATACGCAGTATTTT | CASSVAGLGRTDTQYF
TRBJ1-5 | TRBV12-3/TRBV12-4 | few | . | TGTGCCAGCAGTAGAATCTCGGGGTCAGATAGCAATCAGCCCCAGCATTTT | CASSRISGSDSNQPQHF
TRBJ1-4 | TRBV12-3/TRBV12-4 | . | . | TGTGCCAGCAGTGAGAATAATGAAAAACTGTTTTTT | CASSENNEKLFF
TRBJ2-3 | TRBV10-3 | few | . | TGTGCCATCAGTGAGTCTCTTGGCGGGACGCAGTATTTT | CAISESLGGTQYF
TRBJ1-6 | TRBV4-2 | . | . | TGTGCCAGCAGCGCCCGCCCTACAGAGGACGGTTCACCCCTCCACTTT | CASSARPTEDGSPLHF
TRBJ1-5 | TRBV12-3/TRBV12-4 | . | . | TGTGCCAGCAGTCCCCGAGGTGACAAGTTTAGCAATCAGCCCCAGCATTTT | CASSPRGDKFSNQPQHF
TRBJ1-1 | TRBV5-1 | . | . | TGCGCCAGCAGCCCCCAGGGGCAGGGGTCGAACACTGAAGCTTTCTTT | CASSPQGQGSNTEAFF
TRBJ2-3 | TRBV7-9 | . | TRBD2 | TGTGCCAGCAGCTTTCCGAGCGGGGGAGGGGACACAGATACGCAGTATTTT | CASSFPSGGGDTDTQYF
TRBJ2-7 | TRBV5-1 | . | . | TGCGCCAGCAAACGGGACACCCCGTTCTACGAGCAGTACTTC | CASKRDTPFYEQYF
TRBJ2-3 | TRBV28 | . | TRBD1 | TGTGCCAGCAGTGCCCGGGACAGGGGCTTCACAGATACGCAGTATTTT | CASSARDRGFTDTQYF
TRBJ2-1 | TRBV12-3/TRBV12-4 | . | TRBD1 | TGTGCCAGCAGACCCCCCGGACAGGGCAATGAGCAGTTCTTC | CASRPPGQGNEQFF
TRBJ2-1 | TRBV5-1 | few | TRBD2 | TGCGCCAGCAGCGGACTAGCGAACTCCTACAATGAGCAGTTCTTC | CASSGLANSYNEQFF
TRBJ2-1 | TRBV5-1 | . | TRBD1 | TGCGCCAGCAGCTTGTGGACAGGGGGTAGTGATGAGCAGTTCTTC | CASSLWTGGSDEQFF
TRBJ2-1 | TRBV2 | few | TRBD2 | TGTGCCAGCATGTCTAGCGGGGGGAACAATGAGCAGTTCTTC | CASMSSGGNNEQFF
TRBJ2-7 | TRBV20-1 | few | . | TGCAGTGCTTCCGGACAGAATCCCTACGAGCAGTACTTC | CSASGQNPYEQYF
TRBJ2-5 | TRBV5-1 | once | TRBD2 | TGCGCCAGCAGCTTGGATGGGCTAGCGGGGGAAGAGACCCAGTACTTC | CASSLDGLAGEETQYF
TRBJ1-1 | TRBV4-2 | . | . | TGTGCCAGCAGCCAAGGGGGGGTCAGGGCGAACACTGAAGCTTTCTTT | CASSQGGVRANTEAFF
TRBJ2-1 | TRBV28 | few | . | TGTGCCAGCAGTTTTGGGATCTCCTACAATGAGCAGTTCTTC | CASSFGISYNEQFF
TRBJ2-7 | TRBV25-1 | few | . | TGTGCCAGCAGTGAAGGGCCGGCGGGAGAGCAGTACTTC | CASSEGPAGEQYF
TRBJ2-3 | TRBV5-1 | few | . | TGCGCCGCCGCCAAATCACTGAGCACAGATACGCAGTATTTT | CAAAKSLSTDTQYF
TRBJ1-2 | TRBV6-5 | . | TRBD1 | TGTGCCAGCAGTTACTCGAGAGGACAGGGACTTAACTATGGCTACACCTTC | CASSYSRGQGLNYGYTF
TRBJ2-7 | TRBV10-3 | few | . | TGTGCCATCGGAGGAGCCTACGAGCAGTACTTC | CAIGGAYEQYF